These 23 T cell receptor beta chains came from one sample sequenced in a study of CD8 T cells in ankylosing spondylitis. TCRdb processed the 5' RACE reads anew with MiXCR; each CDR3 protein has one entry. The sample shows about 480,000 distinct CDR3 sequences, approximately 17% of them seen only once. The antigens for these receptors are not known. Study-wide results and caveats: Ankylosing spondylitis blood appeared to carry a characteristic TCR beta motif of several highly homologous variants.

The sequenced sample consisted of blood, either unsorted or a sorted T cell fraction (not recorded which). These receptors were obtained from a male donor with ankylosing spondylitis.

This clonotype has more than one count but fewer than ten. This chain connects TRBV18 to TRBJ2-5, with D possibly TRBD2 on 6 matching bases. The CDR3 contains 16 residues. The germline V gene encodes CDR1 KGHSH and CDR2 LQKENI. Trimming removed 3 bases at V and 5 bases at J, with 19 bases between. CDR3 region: CASSPLENLAGETQYF. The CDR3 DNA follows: TGTGCCAGCTCACCCCTCGAGAACCTCGCGGGGGAGACCCAGTACTTC.

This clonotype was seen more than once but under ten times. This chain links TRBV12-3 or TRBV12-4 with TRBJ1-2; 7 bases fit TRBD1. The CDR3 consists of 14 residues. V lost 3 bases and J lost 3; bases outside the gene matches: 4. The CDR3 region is CASSFGDSYYGYTF. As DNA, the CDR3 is TGTGCCAGCAGTTTTGGGGACAGTTACTATGGCTACACCTTC.

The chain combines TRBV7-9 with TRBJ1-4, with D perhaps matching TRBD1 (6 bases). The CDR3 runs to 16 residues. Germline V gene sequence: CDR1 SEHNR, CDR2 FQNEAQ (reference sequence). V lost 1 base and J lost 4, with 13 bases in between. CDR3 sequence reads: CASSLGQGSYNEKLFF. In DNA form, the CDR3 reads TGTGCCAGCAGCTTAGGGCAGGGGTCCTATAATGAAAAACTGTTTTTT.

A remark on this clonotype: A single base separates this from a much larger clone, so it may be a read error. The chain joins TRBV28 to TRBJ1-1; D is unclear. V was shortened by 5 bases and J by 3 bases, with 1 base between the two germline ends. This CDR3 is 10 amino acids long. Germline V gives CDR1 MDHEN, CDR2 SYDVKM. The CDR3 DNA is TGTGCCAGCAGTGACACTGAAGCTTTCTTT. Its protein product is CASSDTEAFF.

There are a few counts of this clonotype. The CDR3 here is CASSVMGNQPQHF. Here the CDR3 DNA reads TGTGCCAGCAGTGTTATGGGGAATCAGCCCCAGCATTTT. The V gene is TRBV6-1, the J gene TRBJ1-5; unclear D gene. The CDR3 runs to 13 residues. Per the germline V gene, CDR1 is MNHNS and CDR2 is SASEGT. The germline V and J ends were trimmed by 4 bases and 4 bases, with 8 bases remaining between them.

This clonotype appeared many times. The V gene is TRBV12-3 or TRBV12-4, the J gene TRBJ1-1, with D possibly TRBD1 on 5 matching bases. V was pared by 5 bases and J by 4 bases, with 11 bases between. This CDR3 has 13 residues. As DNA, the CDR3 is TGTGCCAGCAGTCTTCAGGGTCGCACTGAAGCTTTCTTT. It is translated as CASSLQGRTEAFF.

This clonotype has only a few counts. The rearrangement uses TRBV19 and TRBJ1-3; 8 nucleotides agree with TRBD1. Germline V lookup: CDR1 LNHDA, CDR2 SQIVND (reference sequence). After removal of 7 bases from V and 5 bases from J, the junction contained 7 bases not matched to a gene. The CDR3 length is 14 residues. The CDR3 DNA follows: TGTGCCAGTAAATCGACAGGGGTCCGAAACACCATATATTTT. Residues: CASKSTGVRNTIYF.

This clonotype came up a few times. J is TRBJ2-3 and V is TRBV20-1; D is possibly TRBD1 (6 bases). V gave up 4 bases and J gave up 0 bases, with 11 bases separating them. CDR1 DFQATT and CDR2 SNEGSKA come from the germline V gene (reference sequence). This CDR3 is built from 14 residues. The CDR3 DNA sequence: TGCAGTGCTACAAGGACAGTGAGCACAGATACGCAGTATTTT. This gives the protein CSATRTVSTDTQYF.

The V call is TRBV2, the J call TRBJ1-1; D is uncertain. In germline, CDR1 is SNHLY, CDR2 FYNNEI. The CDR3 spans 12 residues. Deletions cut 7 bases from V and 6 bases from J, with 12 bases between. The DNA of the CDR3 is TGTGCCAGCATTCTTCTGGGCGCTGAAGCTTTCTTT. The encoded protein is CASILLGAEAFF. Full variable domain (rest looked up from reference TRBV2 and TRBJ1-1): EPEVTQTPSHQVTQMGQEVILRCVPISNHLYFYWYRQILGQKVEFLVSFYNNEISEKSEIFDDQFSVERPDGSNFTLKIRSTKLEDSAMYFCASILLGAEAFFGQGTRLTVV.

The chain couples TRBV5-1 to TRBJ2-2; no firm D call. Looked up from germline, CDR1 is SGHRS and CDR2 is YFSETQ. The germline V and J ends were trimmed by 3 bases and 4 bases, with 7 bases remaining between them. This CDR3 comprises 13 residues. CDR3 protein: CASSSAATGELFF. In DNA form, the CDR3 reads TGCGCCAGCAGCTCGGCAGCCACCGGGGAGCTGTTTTTT. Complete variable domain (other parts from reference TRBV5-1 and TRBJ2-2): KAGVTQTPRYLIKTRGQQVTLSCSPISGHRSVSWYQQTPGQGLQFLFEYFSETQRNKGNFPGRFSGRQFSNSRSEMNVSTLELGDSALYLCASSSAATGELFFGEGSRLTVL.

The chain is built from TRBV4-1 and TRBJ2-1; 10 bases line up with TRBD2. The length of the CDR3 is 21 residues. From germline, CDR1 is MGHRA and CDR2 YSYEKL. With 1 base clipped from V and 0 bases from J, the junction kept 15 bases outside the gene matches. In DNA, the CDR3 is TGCGCCAGCAGCCAAGGGGTAGCGGGAGGTCACCTACCTAGCTCCTACAATGAGCAGTTCTTC. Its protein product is CASSQGVAGGHLPSSYNEQFF.

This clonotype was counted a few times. CDR3 in DNA: TGTGCCAGCAGCCAACGACAGGGAGGAGATACGCAGTATTTT. It translates to CASSQRQGGDTQYF. The gene calls are TRBV5-4 and TRBJ2-3, with D tentatively TRBD1 (7 bases). CDR3 length: 14 residues. The germline V gene has CDR1 SGHNT and CDR2 YYREEE (reference sequence). V gave up 4 bases and J gave up 5 bases, with 14 bases separating them.

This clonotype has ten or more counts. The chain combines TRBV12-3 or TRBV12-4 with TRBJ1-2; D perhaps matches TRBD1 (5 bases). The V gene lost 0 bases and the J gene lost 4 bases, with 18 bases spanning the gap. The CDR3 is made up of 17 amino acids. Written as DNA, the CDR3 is TGTGCCAGCAGTTTAGCCGGGGCAAGGGCTAGGGGCTATGGCTACACCTTC. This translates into CASSLAGARARGYGYTF.

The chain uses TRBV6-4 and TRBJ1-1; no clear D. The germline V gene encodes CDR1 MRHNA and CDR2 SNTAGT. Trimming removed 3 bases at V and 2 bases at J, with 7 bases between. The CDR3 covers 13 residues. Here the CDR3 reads CASSEYLNTEAFF. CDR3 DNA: TGTGCCAGCAGTGAGTACTTAAACACTGAAGCTTTCTTT.

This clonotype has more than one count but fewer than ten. The CDR3 DNA reads as TGTGCCAGCAGTTCCCGGGACAGGGGGCGAGCTTTCTTT. Translation gives CASSSRDRGRAFF. This chain connects TRBV6-5 to TRBJ1-1; 12 bases fit TRBD1. Per the germline V gene, CDR1 is MNHEY and CDR2 is SVGAGI. The CDR3 has 13 residues. J gave up 10 bases and V 4 bases, and 4 bases lay outside the gene matches.

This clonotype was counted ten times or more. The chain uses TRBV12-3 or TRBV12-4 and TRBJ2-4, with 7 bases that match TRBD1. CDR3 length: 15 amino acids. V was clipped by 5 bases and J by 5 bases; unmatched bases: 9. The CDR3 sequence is CASSRKQGWENIQYF. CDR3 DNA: TGTGCCAGCAGTCGTAAACAGGGGTGGGAAAACATTCAGTACTTC.

In nucleotides, the CDR3 is TGCAGCGTTGAAGTGGGGGGGGCGGTGAGTGGCTACACCTTC. Amino acids: CSVEVGGAVSGYTF. The V gene is TRBV29-1, the J gene TRBJ1-2, with D tentatively TRBD1 (6 bases). The CDR3 spans 14 residues. CDR1 is SQVTM, CDR2 ANQGSEA, per germline. Trimming cost V 1 base and J 7 bases, with 16 bases left between them.

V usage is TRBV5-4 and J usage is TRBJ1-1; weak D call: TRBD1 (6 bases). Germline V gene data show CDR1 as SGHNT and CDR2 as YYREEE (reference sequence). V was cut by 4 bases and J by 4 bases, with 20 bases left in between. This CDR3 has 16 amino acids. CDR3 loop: CASSPGGGAGRTEAFF. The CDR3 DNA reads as TGTGCCAGCAGCCCTGGGGGGGGGGCAGGGCGCACTGAAGCTTTCTTT.

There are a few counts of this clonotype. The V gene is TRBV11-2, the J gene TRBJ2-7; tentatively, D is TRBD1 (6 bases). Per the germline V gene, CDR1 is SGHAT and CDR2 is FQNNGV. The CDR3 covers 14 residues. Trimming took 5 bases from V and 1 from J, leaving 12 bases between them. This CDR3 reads CASSRVGGSYEQYF. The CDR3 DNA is TGTGCCAGCAGCCGCGTAGGGGGTTCCTACGAGCAGTACTTC.

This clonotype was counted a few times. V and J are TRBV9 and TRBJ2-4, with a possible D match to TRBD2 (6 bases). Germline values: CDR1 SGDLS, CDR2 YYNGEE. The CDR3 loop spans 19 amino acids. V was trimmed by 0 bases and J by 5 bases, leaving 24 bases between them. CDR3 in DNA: TGTGCCAGCAGCGTAGATGCCCATACTGGACAAGGGAGGCAAAACATTCAGTACTTC. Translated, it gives CASSVDAHTGQGRQNIQYF.

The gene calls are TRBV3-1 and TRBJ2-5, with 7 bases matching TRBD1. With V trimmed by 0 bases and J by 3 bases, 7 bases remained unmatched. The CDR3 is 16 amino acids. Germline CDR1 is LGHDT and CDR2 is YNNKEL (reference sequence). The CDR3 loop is CASSQDPGQSKETQYF. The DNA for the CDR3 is TGTGCCAGCAGCCAAGACCCGGGACAGTCCAAAGAGACCCAGTACTTC.

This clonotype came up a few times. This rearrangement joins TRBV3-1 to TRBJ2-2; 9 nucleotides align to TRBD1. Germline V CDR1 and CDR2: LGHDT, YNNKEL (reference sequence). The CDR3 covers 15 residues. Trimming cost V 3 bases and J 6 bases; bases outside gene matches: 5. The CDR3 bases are TGTGCCAGCAGCCACGGGACAGGGAGAGCCGGGGAGCTGTTTTTT. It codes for CASSHGTGRAGELFF.

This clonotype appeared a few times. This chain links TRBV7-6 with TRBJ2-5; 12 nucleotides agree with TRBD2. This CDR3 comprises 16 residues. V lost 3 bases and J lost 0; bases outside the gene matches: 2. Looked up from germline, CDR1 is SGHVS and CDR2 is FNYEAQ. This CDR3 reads CASSLGLAGNQETQYF. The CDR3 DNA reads TGTGCCAGCAGCTTGGGACTAGCGGGTAACCAAGAGACCCAGTACTTC.